Reported below is one TCR beta chain. J was trimmed by 0 bases and V by 2 bases; bases with no gene match: 4. This CDR3 region has 15 residues. Germline V gives CDR1 KGHSH, CDR2 LQKENI. Time point in this sample: sample taken at primary tumor resection. From tumor, nontumor lung or frozen PBMC, whole RNA was taken unsorted for sequencing. These data come from a study of spatial heterogeneity in lung cancer. The wider study: There were, on average, more than eight raw-read appearances for each unique TCR and UMI combination.

Each CDR3 protein gets one entry after TCRdb re-called the 5' RACE reads with MiXCR. The data show 75,000 to 85,000 distinct CDR3 sequences, approximately 20% seen once. V usage is TRBV18 and J usage is TRBJ2-7; 7 bases are a match to TRBD1. The clonotype was recovered from a male donor with early-stage non-small cell lung cancer. The material sequenced was PBMCs, taken at surgery. CDR3: CASSPSRDSSYEQYF. In DNA, the CDR3 is TGTGCCAGCTCACCAAGCCGGGACAGCTCCTACGAGCAGTACTTC.